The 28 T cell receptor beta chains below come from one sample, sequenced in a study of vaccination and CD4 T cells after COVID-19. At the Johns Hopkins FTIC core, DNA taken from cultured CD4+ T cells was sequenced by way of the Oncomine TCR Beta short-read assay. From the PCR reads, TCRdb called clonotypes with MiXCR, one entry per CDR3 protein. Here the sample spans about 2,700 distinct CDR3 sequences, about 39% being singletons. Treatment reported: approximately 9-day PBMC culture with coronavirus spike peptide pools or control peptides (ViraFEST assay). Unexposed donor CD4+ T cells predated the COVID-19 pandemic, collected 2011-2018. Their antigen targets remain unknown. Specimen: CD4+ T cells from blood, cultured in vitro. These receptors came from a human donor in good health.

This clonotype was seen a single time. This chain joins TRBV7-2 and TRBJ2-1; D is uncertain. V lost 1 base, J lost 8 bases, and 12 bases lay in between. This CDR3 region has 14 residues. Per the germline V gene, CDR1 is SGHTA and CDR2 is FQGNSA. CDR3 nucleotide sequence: TGTGCCAGCAGCTTAGTCGATGGCAGGTATGAGCAGTTCTTC. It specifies CASSLVDGRYEQFF.

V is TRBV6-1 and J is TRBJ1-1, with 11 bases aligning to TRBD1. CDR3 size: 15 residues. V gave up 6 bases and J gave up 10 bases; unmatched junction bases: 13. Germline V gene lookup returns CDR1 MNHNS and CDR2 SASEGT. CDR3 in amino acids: CASRELDRGRSGAFF. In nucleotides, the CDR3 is TGTGCCAGCAGGGAGTTGGACAGGGGGCGATCTGGAGCTTTCTTT.

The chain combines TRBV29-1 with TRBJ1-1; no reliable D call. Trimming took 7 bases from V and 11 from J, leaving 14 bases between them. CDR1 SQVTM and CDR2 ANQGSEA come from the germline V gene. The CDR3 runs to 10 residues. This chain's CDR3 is CSGLGNQAFF. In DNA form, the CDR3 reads TGCAGCGGCCTCGGAAATCAGGCTTTCTTT.

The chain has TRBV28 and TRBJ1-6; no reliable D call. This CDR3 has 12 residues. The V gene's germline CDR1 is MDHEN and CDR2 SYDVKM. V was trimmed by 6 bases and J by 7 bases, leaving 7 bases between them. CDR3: CASSPQNSPLHF. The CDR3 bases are TGTGCCAGCAGCCCCCAAAATTCACCCCTCCACTTT.

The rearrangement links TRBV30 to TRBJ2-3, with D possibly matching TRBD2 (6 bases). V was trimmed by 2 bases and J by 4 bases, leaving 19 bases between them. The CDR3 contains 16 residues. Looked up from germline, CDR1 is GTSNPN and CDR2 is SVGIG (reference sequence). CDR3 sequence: CAWSHGAGRRADTQYF. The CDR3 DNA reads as TGTGCCTGGAGTCACGGGGCAGGGCGGAGGGCAGATACGCAGTATTTT.

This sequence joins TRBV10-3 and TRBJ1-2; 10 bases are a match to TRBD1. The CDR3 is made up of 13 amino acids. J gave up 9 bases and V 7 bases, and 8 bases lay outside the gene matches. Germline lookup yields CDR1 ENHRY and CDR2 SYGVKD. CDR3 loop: CAITPTGGDRYTF. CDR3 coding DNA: TGTGCCATCACCCCGACAGGGGGCGATCGCTACACCTTC.

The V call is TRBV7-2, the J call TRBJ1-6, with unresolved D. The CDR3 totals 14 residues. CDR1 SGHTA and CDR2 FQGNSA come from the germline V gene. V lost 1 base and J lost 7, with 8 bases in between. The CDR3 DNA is TGTGCCAGCAGCTTAGTCGTGACGAATTCACCCCTCCACTTT. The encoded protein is CASSLVVTNSPLHF.

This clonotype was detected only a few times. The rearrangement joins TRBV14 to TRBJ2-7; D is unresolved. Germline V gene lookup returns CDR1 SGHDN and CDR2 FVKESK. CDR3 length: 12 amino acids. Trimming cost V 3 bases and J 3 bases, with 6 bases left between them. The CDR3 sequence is CASSHWDYEQYF. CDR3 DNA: TGTGCCAGCAGCCACTGGGACTACGAGCAGTACTTC.

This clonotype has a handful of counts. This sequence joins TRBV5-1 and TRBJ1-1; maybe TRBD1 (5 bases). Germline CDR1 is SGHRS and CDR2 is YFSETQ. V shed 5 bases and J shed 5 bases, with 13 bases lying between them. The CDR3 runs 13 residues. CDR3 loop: CASSYGGRTEAFF. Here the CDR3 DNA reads TGCGCCAGCAGTTACGGGGGGAGGACTGAAGCTTTCTTT.

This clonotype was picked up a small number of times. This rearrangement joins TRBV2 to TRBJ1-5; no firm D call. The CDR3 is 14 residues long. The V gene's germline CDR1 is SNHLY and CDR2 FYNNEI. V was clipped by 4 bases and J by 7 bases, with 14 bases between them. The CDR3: CASSVEKLEQPQHF. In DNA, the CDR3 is TGTGCCAGCAGTGTAGAAAAGCTAGAGCAGCCCCAGCATTTT.

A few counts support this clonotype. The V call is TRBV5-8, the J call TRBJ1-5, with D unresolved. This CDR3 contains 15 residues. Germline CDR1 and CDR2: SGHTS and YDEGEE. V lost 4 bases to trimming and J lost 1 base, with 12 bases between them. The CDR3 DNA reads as TGTGCCAGCAGCCGCGGACTGGAAAGCAATCAGCCCCAGCATTTT. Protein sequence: CASSRGLESNQPQHF.

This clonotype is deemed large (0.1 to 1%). The CDR3 protein is CASSVLARETQYF. The CDR3 DNA follows: TGTGCCAGCAGTGTTTTGGCCCGGGAAACCCAGTACTTC. V and J are TRBV2 and TRBJ2-5; a weak D match, TRBD2 (5 bases). The V end lost 4 bases, the J end lost 8 bases, and 14 bases lay between the germline ends. There are 13 residues in the CDR3. The germline V gene has CDR1 SNHLY and CDR2 FYNNEI.

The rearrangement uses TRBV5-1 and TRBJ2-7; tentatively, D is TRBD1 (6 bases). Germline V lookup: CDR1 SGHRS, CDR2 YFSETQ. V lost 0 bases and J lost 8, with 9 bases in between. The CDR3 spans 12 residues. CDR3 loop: CASSLDRVKQYF. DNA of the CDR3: TGCGCCAGCAGCTTGGACAGGGTCAAGCAGTACTTC.

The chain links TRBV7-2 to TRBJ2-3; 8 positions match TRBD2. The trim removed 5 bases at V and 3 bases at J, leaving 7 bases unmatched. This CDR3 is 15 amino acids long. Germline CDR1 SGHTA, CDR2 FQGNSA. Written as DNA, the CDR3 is TGTGCCAGCAGCCCTAGCGGGCCCCAGACAGATACGCAGTATTTT. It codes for CASSPSGPQTDTQYF.

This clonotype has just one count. This CDR3 is CAISDSDLNTEAFF. CDR3 nucleotide sequence: TGTGCCATCAGTGATTCCGATCTGAACACTGAAGCTTTCTTT. This sequence joins TRBV10-3 and TRBJ1-1; D is unresolved. The V and J ends lost 3 bases and 0 bases respectively, with 8 bases between them. This CDR3 is built from 14 residues. Germline CDR1 is ENHRY and CDR2 is SYGVKD.

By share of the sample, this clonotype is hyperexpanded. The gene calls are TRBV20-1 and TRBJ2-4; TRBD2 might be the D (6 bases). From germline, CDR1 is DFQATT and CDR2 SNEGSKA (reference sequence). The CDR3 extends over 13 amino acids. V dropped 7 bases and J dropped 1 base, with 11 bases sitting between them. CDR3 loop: CSVWEVAKNIQYF. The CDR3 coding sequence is TGCAGTGTCTGGGAGGTGGCCAAAAACATTCAGTACTTC.

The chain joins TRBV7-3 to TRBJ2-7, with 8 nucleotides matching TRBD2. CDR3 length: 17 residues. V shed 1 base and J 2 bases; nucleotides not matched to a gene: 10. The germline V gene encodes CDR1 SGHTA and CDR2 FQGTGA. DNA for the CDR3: TGTGCCAGCAGCTTAAAGCCTCCGGGACTAGGAACCTACGAGCAGTACTTC. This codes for CASSLKPPGLGTYEQYF.

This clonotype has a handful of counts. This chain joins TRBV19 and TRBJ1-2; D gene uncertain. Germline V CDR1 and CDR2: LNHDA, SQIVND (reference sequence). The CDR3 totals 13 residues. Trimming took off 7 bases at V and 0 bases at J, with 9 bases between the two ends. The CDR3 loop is CASTARSNYGYTF. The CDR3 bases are TGTGCCAGTACTGCCAGATCTAACTATGGCTACACCTTC.

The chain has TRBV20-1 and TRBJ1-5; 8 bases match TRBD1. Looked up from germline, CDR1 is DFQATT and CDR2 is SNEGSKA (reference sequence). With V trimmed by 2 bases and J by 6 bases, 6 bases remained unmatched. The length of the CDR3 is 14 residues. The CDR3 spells CSARPGQGVQPQHF. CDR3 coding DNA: TGCAGTGCTAGACCAGGACAGGGAGTTCAGCCCCAGCATTTT.

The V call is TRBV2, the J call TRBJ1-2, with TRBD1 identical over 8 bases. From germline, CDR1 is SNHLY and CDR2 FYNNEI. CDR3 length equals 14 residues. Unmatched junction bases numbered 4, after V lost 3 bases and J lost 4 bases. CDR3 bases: TGTGCCAGCAGTGAGACGGGACAGGCCTATGGCTACACCTTC. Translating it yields CASSETGQAYGYTF.

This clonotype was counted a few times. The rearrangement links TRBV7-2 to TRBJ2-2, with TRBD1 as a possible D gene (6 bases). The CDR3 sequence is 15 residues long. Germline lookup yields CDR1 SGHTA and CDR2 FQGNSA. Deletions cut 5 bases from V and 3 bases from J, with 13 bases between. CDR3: CASSRETGYTGELFF. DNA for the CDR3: TGTGCCAGCAGCCGAGAAACAGGGTACACCGGGGAGCTGTTTTTT. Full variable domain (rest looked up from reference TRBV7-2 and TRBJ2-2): GAGVSQSPSNKVTEKGKDVELRCDPISGHTALYWYRQSLGQGLEFLIYFQGNSAPDKSGLPSDRFSAERTGGSVSTLTIQRTQQEDSAVYLCASSRETGYTGELFFGEGSRLTVL.

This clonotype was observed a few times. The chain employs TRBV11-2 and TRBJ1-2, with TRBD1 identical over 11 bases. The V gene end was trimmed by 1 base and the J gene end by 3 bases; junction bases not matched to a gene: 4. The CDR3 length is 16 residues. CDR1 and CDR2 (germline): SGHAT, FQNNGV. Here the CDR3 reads CASSLGPGQGDYGYTF. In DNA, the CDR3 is TGTGCCAGCAGCTTAGGACCGGGACAGGGGGACTATGGCTACACCTTC.

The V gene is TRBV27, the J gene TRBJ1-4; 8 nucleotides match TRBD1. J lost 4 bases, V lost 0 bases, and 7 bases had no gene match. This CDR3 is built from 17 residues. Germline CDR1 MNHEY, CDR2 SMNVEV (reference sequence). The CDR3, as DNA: TGTGCCAGCAGTTTATCGACAGGGGCCGTAGTTAATGAAAAACTGTTTTTT. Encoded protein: CASSLSTGAVVNEKLFF.

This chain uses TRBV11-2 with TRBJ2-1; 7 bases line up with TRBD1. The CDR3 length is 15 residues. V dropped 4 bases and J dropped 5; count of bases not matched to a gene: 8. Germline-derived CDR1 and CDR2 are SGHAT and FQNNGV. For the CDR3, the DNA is TGTGCCAGCAGCTATGGACAGGCCCGAGACAATGAGCAGTTCTTC. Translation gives CASSYGQARDNEQFF. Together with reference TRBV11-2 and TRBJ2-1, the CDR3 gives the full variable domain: EAGVAQSPRYKIIEKRQSVAFWCNPISGHATLYWYQQILGQGPKLLIQFQNNGVVDDSQLPKDRFSAERLKGVDSTLKIQPAKLEDSAVYLCASSYGQARDNEQFFGPGTRLTVL.

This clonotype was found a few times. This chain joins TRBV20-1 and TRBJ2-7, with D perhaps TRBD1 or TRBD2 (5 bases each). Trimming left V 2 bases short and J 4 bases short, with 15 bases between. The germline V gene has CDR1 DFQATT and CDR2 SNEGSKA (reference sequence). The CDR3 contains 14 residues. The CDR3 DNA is TGCAGTGCTAGACCCCCGGGACCTAATTACGAGCAGTACTTC. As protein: CSARPPGPNYEQYF.

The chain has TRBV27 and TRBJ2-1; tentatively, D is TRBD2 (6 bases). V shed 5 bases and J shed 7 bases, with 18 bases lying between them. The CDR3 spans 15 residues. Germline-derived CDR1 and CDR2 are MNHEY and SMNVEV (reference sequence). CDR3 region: CASSVLAVLGNEQFF. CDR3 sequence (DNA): TGTGCCAGCAGTGTTTTAGCGGTCTTGGGGAATGAGCAGTTCTTC.

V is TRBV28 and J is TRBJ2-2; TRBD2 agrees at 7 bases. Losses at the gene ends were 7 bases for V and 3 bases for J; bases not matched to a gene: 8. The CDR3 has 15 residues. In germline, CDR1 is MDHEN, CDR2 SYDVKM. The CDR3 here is CASTLGGGDTGELFF. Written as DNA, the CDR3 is TGTGCCAGCACCCTGGGGGGGGGGGACACCGGGGAGCTGTTTTTT.

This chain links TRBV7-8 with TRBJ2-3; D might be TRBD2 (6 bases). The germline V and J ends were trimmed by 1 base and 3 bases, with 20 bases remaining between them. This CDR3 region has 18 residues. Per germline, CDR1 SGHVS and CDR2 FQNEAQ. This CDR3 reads CASSLGLASYIGTDTQYF. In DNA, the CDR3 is TGTGCCAGCAGCTTAGGTCTAGCGAGCTACATTGGGACAGATACGCAGTATTTT.